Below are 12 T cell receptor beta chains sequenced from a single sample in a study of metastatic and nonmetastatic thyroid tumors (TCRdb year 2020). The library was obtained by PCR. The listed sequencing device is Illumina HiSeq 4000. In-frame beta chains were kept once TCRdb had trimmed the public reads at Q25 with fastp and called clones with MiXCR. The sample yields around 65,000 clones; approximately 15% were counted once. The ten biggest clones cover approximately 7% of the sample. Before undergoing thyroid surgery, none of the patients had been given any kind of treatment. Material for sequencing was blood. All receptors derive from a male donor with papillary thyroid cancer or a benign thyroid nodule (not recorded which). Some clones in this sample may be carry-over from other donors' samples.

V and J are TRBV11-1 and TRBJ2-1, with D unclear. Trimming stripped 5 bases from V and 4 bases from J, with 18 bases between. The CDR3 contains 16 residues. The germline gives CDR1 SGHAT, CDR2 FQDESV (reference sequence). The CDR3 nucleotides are TGTGCCAGCAGCCTGGCACCCCAGTCGCCGTACAATGAGCAGTTCTTC. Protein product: CASSLAPQSPYNEQFF.

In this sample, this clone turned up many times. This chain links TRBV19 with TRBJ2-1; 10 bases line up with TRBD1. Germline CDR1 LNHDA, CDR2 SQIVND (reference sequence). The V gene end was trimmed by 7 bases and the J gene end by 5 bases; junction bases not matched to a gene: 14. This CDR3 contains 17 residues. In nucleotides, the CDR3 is TGTGCCAGTAAGACGCTTCCCGGGACAGGGGAGCACAATGAGCAGTTCTTC. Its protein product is CASKTLPGTGEHNEQFF.

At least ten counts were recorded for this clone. This CDR3 is CASSLRWASQNQPQHF. DNA of the CDR3: TGTGCCAGCAGCTTACGCTGGGCCTCTCAAAATCAGCCCCAGCATTTT. The chain joins TRBV13 to TRBJ1-5, with D uncertain. The germline V and J ends were trimmed by 2 bases and 4 bases, with 15 bases remaining between them. The CDR3 contains 16 residues. Germline V gives CDR1 PRHDT, CDR2 FYEKMQ (reference sequence).

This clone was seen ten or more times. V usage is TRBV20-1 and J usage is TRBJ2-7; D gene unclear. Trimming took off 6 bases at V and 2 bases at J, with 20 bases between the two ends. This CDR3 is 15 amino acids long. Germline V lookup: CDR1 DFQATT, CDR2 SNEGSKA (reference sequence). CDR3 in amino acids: CSASLGVWSTYEQYF. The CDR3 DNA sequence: TGCAGTGCCTCCTTGGGTGTCTGGAGTACCTACGAGCAGTACTTC.

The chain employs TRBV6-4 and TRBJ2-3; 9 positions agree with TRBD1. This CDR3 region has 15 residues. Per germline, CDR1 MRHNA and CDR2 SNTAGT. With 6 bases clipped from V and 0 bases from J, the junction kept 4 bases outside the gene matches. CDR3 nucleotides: TGTGCCAGCAGCCTGGGACAGGGAAGCACAGATACGCAGTATTTT. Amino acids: CASSLGQGSTDTQYF.

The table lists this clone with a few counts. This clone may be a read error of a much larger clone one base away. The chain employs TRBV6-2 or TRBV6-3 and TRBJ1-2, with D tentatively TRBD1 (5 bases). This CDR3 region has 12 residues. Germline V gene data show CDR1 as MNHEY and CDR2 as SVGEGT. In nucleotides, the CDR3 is TGTGCCAGCAGCTTAGAGGGGCCTGGCTACATCTTC. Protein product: CASSLEGPGYIF.

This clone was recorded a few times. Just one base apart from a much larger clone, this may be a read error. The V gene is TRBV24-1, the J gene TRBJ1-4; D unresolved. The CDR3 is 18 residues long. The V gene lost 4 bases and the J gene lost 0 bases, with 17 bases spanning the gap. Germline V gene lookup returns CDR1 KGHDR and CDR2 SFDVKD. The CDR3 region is CATSDGRRSTATNEKLFF. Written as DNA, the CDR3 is TGTGCCACCAGTGACGGCCGACGGAGTACTGCAACTAATGAAAAACTGTTTTTT.

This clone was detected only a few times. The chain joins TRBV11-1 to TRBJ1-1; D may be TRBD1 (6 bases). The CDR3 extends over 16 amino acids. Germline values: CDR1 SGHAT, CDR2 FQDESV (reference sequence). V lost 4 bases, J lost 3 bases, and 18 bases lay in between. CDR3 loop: CASSSTDRPADTEAFF. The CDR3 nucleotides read TGTGCCAGCAGCTCTACAGACAGGCCCGCTGACACTGAAGCTTTCTTT.

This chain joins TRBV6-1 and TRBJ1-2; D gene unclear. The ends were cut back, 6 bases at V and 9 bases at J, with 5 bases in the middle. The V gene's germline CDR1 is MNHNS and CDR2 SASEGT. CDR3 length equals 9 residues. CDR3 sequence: CASRARYTF. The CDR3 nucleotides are TGTGCCAGCAGAGCACGCTACACCTTC.

The CDR3 loop is CASSTLTSGMVTNEQFF. The CDR3 DNA reads TGTGCCAGCAGCACCCTGACTAGCGGAATGGTGACCAATGAGCAGTTCTTC. The chain is built from TRBV9 and TRBJ2-1; 9 bases match TRBD2. The CDR3 length is 17 residues. Per the germline V gene, CDR1 is SGDLS and CDR2 is YYNGEE. V gave up 4 bases and J gave up 6 bases; unmatched junction bases: 14.

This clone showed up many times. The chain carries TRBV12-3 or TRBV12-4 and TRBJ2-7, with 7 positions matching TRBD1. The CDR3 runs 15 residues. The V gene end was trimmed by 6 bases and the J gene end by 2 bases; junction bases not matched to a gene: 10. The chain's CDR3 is CASSEATGNPYEQYF. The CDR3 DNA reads TGTGCCAGCAGCGAGGCGACAGGGAACCCCTACGAGCAGTACTTC.

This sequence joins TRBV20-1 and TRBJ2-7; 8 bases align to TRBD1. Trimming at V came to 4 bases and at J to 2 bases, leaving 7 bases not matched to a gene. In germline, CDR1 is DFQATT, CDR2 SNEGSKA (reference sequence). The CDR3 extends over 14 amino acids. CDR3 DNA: TGCAGTGCTATAAGCACGGGACAGGCCTACGAGCAGTACTTC. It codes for CSAISTGQAYEQYF.